This TCR beta chain was retrieved from a study of blood T cell repertoires in COVID-19 (dated by TCRdb to about 2020). For the study in its entirety: The collaborator samples originated in the United States, Italy and Spain and spanned the acute and convalescent phases of COVID-19. The material from the prospective study consisted of cDNA or gDNA derived from T cells, B-cell-depleted T cells, or PBMCs. The dataset comprised deeply sampled blood TCRbeta repertoires from subjects exposed to, actively infected with, or recovered from COVID-19. A freely available public database, intended as a resource for researchers studying the immune response to SARS-CoV-2, is where the repertoires were released. Samples came from the ongoing ImmuneRACE study (first 160 participants) plus 1,254 subjects from 6 global collaborators. The sample metadata nearly always contained a de-identified subject ID, COVID-19 status, age in years and sex. Where available, HLA class I and class II types were obtained from metadata supplied by the sample provider rather than from assay-based typing. Summary of the overall study and its limitations: Clinical and demographic metadata were provided uncurated, with the amount varying by source and participant.

Participants in the prospective study were enrolled through a virtual design, were aged about 18 to 100 years, and lived in roughly 25 United States geographic areas. To assign participants to cohorts, the prospective study relied on clinical history that participants themselves reported in a screening survey and a study questionnaire. In the prospective study, whole blood, serum and a nasopharyngeal or oropharyngeal swab were collected from each participant by mobile phlebotomists. Additional blood draws and questionnaires over a roughly two-month period could optionally be provided by prospective study participants. Prospective study blood samples were shipped either frozen or at room temperature before DNA extraction. TCRbeta CDR3 regions were amplified from genomic DNA using the immunoSEQ Assay, a bias-controlled multiplex PCR. The study's own analysis went as follows. The number of nucleated cells in each sample was estimated by amplification of reference gene primers within the assay. Sequence reads were collapsed and filtered to measure the absolute abundance of every unique TCRbeta CDR3 rearrangement. For each sample, productive Simpson clonality was calculated as the square root of Simpson's diversity index over productive rearrangements. The clones in this table, taken by TCRdb from immuneACCESS, are in-frame only. Not every clone is retained; where verified, under half of the shortfall comes from an unresolved V gene, and the cause of the rest is unknown. V and J calls and clone size are as listed in that table; D and trimming were resolved from the DNA. This sample gives 300,000 to 500,000 clones in total; roughly 86% of them show up just once. Of the sample, 2% to 2.5% is held by the ten largest clones.

This clone has just one count. Its antigen specificity is not known. No much larger clone exists at a distance of one base, and base qualities are not known. This specimen includes other DNA sequences encoding the same CDR3. Input material: PBMCs or T cells enriched from blood (not recorded which). The source of this sequence is a woman between 35 and 50 years old with acute COVID-19.

The nucleotide sequence reads TGTGCCAGCAGTTGGACAGGGCAAGAGACCCAGTACTTC. The resulting protein is CASSWTGQETQYF. The V and J segments used are TRBV12-3 or TRBV12-4 and TRBJ2-5, with 8 bases matching TRBD1. The CDR3 starts with the cysteine, ends with the phenylalanine, and has 13 residues. The sequence is cut down to CDR3 DNA, 39 bases in frame from base 1. Relative to germline, V is missing 4 bases and J is missing 2 bases, with 0 bases of the junction outside any gene match.